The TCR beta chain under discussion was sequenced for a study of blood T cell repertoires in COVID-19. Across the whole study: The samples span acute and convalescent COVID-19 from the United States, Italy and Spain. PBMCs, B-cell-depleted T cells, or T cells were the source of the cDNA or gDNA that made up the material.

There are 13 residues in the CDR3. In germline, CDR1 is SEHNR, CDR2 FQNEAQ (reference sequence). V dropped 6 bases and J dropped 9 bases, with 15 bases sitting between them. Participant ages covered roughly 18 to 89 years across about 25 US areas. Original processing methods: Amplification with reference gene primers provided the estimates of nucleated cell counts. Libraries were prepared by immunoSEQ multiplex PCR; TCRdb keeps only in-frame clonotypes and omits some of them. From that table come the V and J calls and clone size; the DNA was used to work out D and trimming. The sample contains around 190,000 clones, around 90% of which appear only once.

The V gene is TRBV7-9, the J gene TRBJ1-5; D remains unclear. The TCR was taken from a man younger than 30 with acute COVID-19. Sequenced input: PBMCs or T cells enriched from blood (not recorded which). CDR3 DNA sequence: TGTGCCAGCAGTACTACCCCGGGTGGGCCCCAGCATTTT. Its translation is CASSTTPGGPQHF.